One sample yielded the 5 T cell receptor beta chains listed below, sequenced in a study of tumor and adjacent non-tumor tissue in lung cancer. RNA was extracted from bulk tissue without any cell sorting. Distant lung tissue was collected more than 3 cm away from the tumor edge. A modified ARM-PCR protocol with three rounds of nested PCR amplified TCRbeta. A single record per CDR3 protein comes from TCRdb applying MiXCR to the multiplex PCR reads. The sample contains 40,000 or so distinct CDR3 sequences, roughly 60% of which appear only once. The material sequenced was distant non-tumor lung tissue. The receptor source for this set is a man aged 50 to 59 with non-small cell lung cancer.

With respect to this clonotype: Because the CDR3 is missing its conserved closing phenylalanine or tryptophan, this is likely a read error. The rearrangement joins TRBV20-1 to TRBJ2-1, with 7 nucleotides matching TRBD2. Germline V gene lookup returns CDR1 DFQATT and CDR2 SNEGSKA (reference sequence). V shed 5 bases, J shed 5 bases, and the junction held 6 bases outside the gene matches. CDR3 length equals 13 residues. CDR3 bases: TGCAGTGCTTATTCTAGCGGACACAATGAGCAGTTCTTA. This translates into CSAYSSGHNEQFL.

This clonotype was detected many times. This sequence joins TRBV7-8 and TRBJ2-7, with D perhaps matching TRBD1 (6 bases). The CDR3 has 14 amino acids. The germline V gene has CDR1 SGHVS and CDR2 FQNEAQ. V gave up 2 bases and J gave up 3 bases, with 11 bases separating them. The CDR3 spells CASSLIQGHYEQYF. The CDR3 nucleotides read TGTGCCAGCAGCTTAATACAGGGCCACTACGAGCAGTACTTC.

As for this clonotype: This sequence may be a read error, since a much larger clone differs from it by one base. The chain is built from TRBV5-1 and TRBJ2-1; 10 positions agree with TRBD1. Germline assignment: CDR1 SGHRS and CDR2 YFSETQ. With V trimmed by 6 bases and J by 6 bases, 6 bases remained unmatched. CDR3 size: 14 residues. This CDR3 reads CASNTGQGGNEQFF. CDR3 coding DNA: TGCGCCAGCAACACAGGACAGGGGGGCAATGAGCAGTTCTTC.

This clonotype was detected ten times or more. The chain has TRBV5-1 and TRBJ1-6, with 8 positions matching TRBD1. V lost 2 bases to trimming and J lost 10 bases; unmatched junction nucleotides: 5. CDR3 size: 14 residues. Germline V CDR1 and CDR2: SGHRS, YFSETQ. CDR3 sequence: CASSFAGGESPLHF. The DNA of the CDR3 is TGCGCCAGCAGCTTTGCAGGGGGCGAATCACCCCTCCACTTT.

Comments on this clonotype: Mismatch with germline at one junction end may stem from a read error. The V gene is TRBV28, the J gene TRBJ2-3, with 15 bases aligning to TRBD2. This CDR3 comprises 21 residues. Germline values: CDR1 MDHEN, CDR2 SYDVKM. In DNA, the CDR3 is TGTGCCAACAGTACACCCCTCGGACTAGCGGGGGGGCCCGGTGCCCCAGATACGCAGTATTTT. Encoded protein: CANSTPLGLAGGPGAPDTQYF.